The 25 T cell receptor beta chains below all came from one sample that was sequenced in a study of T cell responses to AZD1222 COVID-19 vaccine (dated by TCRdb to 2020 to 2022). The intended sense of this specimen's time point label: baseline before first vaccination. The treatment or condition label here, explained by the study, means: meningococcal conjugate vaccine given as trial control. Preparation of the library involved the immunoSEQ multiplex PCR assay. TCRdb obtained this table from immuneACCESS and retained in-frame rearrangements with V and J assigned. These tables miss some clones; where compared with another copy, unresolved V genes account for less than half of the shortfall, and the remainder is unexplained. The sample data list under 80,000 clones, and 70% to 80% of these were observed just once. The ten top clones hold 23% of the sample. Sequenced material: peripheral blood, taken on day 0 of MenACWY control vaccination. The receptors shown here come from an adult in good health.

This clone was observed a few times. As DNA, the CDR3 is TGCAGCGTTGAGAGTGGTGCCCCAGGGCCCCAAGAGACCCAGTACTTC. It yields the protein CSVESGAPGPQETQYF. V usage is TRBV29-1 and J usage is TRBJ2-5, with TRBD1 as a possible D gene (5 bases). Per germline, CDR1 SQVTM and CDR2 ANQGSEA. The CDR3 length is 16 residues. The V and J ends lost 3 bases and 1 base respectively, with 18 bases between them.

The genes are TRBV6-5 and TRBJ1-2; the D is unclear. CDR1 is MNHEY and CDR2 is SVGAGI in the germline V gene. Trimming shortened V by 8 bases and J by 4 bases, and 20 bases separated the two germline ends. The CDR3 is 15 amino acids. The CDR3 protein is CASQRSDLEVYGYTF. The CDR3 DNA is TGTGCCAGCCAAAGAAGTGATCTCGAGGTCTATGGCTACACCTTC.

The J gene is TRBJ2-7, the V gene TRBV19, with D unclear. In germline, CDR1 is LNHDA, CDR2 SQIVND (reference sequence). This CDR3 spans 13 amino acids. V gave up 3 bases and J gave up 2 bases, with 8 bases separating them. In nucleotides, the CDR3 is TGTGCCAGTAGTATGGCAGAAACCTACGAGCAGTACTTC. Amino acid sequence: CASSMAETYEQYF.

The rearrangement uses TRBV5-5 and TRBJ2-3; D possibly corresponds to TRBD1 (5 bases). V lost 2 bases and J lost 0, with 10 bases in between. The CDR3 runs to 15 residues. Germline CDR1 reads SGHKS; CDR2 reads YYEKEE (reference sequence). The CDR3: CASSFDSLSTDTQYF. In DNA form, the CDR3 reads TGTGCCAGCAGCTTCGACAGCCTGAGCACAGATACGCAGTATTTT.

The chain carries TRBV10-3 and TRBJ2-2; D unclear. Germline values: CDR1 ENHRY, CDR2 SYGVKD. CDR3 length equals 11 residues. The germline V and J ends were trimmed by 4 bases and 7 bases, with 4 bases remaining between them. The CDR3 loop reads CAISGGGELFF. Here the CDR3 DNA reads TGTGCCATCAGTGGAGGCGGGGAGCTGTTTTTT.

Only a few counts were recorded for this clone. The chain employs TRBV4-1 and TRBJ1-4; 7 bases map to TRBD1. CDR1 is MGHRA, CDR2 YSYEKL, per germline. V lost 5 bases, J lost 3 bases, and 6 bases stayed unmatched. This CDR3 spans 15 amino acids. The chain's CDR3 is CASSSSGTANEKLFF. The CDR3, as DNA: TGCGCCAGCAGCTCCTCCGGGACAGCTAATGAAAAACTGTTTTTT.

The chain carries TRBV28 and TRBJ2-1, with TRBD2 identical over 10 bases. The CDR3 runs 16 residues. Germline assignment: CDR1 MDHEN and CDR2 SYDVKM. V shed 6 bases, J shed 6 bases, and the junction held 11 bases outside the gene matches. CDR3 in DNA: TGTGCCAGCAGCATGTGGGGGTTAGCGGGAGGCAATGAGCAGTTCTTC. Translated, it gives CASSMWGLAGGNEQFF.

This CDR3 reads CASSLSNYGYTF. DNA of the CDR3: TGTGCCAGCAGCTTAAGTAACTATGGCTACACCTTC. The V gene is TRBV7-2, the J gene TRBJ1-2; D is uncertain. The CDR3 contains 12 residues. The germline V and J ends were trimmed by 2 bases and 1 base, with 2 bases remaining between them. Germline CDR1 SGHTA, CDR2 FQGNSA.

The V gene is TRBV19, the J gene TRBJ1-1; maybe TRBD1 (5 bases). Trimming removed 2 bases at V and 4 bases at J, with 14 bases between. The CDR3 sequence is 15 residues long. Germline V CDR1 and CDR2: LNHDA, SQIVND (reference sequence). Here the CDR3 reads CASSILGGGGTEAFF. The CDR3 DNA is TGTGCCAGTAGTATACTCGGGGGTGGTGGCACTGAAGCTTTCTTT.

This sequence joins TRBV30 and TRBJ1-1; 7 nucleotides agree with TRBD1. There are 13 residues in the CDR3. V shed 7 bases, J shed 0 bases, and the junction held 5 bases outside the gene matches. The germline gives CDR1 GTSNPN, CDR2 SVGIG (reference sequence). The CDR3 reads CAFNRGVNTEAFF. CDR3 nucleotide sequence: TGTGCCTTCAACAGGGGAGTGAACACTGAAGCTTTCTTT.

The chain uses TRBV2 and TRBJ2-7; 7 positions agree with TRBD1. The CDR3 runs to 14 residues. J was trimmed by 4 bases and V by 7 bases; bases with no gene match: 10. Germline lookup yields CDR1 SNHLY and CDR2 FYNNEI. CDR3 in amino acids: CASTVVEGAYEQYF. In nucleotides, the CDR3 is TGTGCCAGCACCGTGGTAGAGGGGGCTTACGAGCAGTACTTC.

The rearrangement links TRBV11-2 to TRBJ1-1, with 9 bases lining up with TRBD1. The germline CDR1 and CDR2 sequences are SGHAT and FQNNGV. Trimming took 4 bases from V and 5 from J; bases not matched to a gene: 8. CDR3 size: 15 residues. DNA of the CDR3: TGTGCCAGCAGCTATGCGACAGGGGGTAATACTGAAGCTTTCTTT. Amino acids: CASSYATGGNTEAFF.

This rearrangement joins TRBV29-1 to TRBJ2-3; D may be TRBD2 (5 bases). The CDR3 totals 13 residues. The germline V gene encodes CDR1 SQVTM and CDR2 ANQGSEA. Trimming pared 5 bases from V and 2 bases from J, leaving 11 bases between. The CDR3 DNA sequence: TGCAGCGTTCGGACTCGAAACACAGATACGCAGTATTTT. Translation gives CSVRTRNTDTQYF.

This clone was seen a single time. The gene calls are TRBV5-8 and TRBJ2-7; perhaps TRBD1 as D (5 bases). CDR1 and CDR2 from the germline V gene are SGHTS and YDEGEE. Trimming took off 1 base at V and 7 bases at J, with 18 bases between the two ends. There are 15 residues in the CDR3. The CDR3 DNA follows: TGTGCCAGCAGCTTGAGTCAGCCAGGGCAGGTAGAGCAGTACTTC. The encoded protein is CASSLSQPGQVEQYF.

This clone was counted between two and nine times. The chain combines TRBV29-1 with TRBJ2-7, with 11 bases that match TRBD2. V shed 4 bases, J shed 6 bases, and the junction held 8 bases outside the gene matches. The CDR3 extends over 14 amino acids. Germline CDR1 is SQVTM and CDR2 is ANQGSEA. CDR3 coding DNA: TGCAGCGTTGCCACTAGCGGGAGCTCACCCGAGCAGTACTTC. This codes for CSVATSGSSPEQYF.

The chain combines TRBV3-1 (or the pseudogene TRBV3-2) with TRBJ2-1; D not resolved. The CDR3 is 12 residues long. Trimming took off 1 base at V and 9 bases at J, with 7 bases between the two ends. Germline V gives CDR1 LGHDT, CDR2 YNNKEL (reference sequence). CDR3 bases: TGTGCCAGCAGCCAAGTCGGAAGTGAGCAGTTCTTC. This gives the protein CASSQVGSEQFF.

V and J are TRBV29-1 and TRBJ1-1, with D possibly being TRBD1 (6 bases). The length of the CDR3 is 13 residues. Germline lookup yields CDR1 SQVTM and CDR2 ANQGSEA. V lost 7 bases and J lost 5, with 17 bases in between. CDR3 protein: CSALQGKRTEAFF. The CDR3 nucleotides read TGCAGCGCCCTTCAGGGGAAGAGGACTGAAGCTTTCTTT.

Here the CDR3 DNA reads TGCGCCAGCAGCTCGGGGACAGGGGGGAAACTGTTTTTT. Protein product: CASSSGTGGKLFF. The chain has TRBV5-1 and TRBJ1-4; TRBD1 matches at 11 bases. V lost 3 bases to trimming and J lost 11 bases; unmatched junction nucleotides: 3. CDR1 and CDR2 from the germline V gene are SGHRS and YFSETQ. The CDR3 has 13 amino acids.

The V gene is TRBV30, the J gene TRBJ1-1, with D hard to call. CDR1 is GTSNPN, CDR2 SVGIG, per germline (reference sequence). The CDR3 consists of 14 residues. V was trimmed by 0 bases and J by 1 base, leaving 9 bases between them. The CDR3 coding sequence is TGTGCCTGGAGTGTAGGCAGGAAGAACACTGAAGCTTTCTTT. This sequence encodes CAWSVGRKNTEAFF.

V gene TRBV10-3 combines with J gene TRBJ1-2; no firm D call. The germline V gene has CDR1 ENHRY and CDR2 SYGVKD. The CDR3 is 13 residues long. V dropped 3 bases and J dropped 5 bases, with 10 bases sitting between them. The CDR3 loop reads CAISDRQAYGYTF. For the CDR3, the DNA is TGTGCCATCAGTGACCGTCAGGCTTATGGCTACACCTTC.

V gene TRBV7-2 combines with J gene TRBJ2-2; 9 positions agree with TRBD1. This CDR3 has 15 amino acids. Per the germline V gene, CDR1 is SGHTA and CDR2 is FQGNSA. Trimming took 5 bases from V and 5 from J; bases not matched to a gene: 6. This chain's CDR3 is CASSPQGQGTGELFF. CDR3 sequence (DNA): TGTGCCAGCAGCCCGCAGGGACAGGGAACCGGGGAGCTGTTTTTT.

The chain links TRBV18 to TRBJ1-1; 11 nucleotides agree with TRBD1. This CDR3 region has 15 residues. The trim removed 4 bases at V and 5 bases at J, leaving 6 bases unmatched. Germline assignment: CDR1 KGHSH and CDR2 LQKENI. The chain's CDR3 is CASSQGQGARTEAFF. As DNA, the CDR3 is TGTGCCAGCTCACAAGGACAGGGGGCGAGGACTGAAGCTTTCTTT.

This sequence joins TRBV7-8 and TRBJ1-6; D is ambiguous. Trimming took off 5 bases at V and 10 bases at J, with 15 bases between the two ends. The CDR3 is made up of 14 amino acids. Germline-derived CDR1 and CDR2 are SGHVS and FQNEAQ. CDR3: CASSPRTDRSPLHF. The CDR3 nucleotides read TGTGCCAGCAGCCCAAGGACTGATCGGTCACCCCTCCACTTT.

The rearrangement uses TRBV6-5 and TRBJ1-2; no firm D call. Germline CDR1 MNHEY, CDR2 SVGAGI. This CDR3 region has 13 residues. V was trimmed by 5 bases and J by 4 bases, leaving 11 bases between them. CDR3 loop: CASSPLGLYGYTF. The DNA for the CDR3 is TGTGCCAGCAGTCCGCTTGGCCTCTATGGCTACACCTTC.

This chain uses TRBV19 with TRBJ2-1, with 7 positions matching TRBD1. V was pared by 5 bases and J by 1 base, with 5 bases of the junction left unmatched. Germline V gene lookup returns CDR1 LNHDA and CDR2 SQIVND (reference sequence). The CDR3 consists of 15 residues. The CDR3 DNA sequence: TGTGCCAGTAGTTTTCAGGGGGATTCCTACAATGAGCAGTTCTTC. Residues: CASSFQGDSYNEQFF.